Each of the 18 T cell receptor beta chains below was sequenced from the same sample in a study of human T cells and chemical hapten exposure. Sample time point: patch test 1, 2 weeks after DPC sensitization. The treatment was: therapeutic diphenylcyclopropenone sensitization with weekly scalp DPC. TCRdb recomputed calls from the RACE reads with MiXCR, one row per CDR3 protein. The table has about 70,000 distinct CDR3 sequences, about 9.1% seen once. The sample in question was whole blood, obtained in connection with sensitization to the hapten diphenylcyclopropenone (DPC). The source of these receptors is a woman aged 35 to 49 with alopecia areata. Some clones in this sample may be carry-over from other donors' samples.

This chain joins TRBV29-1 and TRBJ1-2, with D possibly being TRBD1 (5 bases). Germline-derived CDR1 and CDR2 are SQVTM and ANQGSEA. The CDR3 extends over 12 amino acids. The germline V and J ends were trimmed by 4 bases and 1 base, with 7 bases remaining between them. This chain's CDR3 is CSVVGHNYGYTF. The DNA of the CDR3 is TGCAGCGTTGTGGGGCATAACTATGGCTACACCTTC.

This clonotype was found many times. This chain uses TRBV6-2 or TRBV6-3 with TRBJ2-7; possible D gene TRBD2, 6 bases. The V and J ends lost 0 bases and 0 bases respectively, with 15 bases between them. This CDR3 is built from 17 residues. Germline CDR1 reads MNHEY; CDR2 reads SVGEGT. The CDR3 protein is CASSYSLGTLVSYEQYF. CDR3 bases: TGTGCCAGCAGTTACTCACTCGGGACTCTGGTCTCCTACGAGCAGTACTTC.

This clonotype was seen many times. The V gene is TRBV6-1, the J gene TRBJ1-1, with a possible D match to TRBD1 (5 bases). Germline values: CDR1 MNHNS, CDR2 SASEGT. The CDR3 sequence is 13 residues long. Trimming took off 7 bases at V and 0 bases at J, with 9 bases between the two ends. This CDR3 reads CASKDTLNTEAFF. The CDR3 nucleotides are TGTGCCAGCAAGGACACCCTGAACACTGAAGCTTTCTTT.

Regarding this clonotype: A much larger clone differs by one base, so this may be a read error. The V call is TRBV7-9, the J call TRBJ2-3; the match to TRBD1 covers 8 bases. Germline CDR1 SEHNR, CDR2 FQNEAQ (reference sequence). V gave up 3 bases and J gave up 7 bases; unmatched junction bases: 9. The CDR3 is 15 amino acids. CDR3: CASSFAGQGSHTQYF. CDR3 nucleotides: TGTGCCAGCAGCTTCGCAGGACAGGGTTCACATACGCAGTATTTT.

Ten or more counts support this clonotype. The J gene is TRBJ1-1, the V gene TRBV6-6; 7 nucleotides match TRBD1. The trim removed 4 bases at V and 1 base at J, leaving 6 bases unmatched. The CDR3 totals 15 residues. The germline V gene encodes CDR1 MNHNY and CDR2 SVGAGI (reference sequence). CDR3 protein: CASSSTGTANTEAFF. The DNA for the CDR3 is TGTGCCAGCAGTTCAACGGGGACAGCGAACACTGAAGCTTTCTTT.

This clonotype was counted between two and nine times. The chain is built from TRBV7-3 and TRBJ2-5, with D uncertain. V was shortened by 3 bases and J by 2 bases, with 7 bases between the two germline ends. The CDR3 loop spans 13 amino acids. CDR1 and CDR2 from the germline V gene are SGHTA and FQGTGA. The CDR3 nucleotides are TGTGCCAGCAGCTTGACATTACAAGAGACCCAGTACTTC. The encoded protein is CASSLTLQETQYF.

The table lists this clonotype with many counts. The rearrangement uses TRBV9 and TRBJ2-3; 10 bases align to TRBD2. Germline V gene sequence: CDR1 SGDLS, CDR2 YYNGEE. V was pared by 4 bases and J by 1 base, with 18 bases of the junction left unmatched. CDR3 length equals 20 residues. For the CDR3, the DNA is TGTGCCAGCAGCCCACCCCGGCTAGCGGGGGTGCCTTCGGGCACAGATACGCAGTATTTT. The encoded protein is CASSPPRLAGVPSGTDTQYF.

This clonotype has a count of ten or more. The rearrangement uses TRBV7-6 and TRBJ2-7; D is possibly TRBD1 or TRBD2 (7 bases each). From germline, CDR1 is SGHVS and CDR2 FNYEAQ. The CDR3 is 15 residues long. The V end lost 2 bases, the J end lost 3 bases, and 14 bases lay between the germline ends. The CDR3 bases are TGTGCCAGCAGCTTACAGGGGGGGACGTTCTACGAGCAGTACTTC. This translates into CASSLQGGTFYEQYF.

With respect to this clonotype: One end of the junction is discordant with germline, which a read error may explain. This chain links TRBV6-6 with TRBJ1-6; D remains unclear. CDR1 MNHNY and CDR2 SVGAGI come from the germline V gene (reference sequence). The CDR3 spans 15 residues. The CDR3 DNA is TGTGCCAGCAGTTACTCGATAGACCGCAATTCACTCCTCCACTTT. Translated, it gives CASSYSIDRNSLLHF.

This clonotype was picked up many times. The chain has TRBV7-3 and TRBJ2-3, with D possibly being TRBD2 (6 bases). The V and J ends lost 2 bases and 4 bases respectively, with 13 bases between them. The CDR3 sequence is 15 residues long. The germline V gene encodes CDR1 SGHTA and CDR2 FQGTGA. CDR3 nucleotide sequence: TGTGCCAGCAGCTTATGGGTCAGGGAGGCAGATACGCAGTATTTT. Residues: CASSLWVREADTQYF.

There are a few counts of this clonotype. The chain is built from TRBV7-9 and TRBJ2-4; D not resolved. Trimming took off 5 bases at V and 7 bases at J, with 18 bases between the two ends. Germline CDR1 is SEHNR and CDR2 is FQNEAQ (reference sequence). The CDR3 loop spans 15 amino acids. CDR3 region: CASSPPVPSVNIQYF. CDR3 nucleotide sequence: TGTGCCAGCAGCCCCCCCGTGCCAAGTGTGAACATTCAGTACTTC.

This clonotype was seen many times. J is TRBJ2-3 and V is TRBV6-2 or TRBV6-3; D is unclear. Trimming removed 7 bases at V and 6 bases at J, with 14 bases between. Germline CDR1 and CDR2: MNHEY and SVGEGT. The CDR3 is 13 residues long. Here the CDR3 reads CASMFIGTDTQYF. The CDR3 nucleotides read TGTGCCAGCATGTTTATCGGAACGGATACGCAGTATTTT.

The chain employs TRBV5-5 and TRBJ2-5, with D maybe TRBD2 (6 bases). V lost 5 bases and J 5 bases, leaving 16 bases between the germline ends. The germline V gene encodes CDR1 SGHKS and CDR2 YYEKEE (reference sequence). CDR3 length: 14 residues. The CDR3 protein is CASRTVGGPETQYF. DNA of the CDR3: TGTGCCAGCAGGACTGTCGGAGGGCCCGAGACCCAGTACTTC.

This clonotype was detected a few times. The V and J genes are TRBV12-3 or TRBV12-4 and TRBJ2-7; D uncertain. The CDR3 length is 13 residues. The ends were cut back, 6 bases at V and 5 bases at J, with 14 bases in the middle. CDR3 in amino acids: CASSPDPPDEQYF. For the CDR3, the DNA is TGTGCCAGCAGCCCAGACCCCCCGGACGAGCAGTACTTC.

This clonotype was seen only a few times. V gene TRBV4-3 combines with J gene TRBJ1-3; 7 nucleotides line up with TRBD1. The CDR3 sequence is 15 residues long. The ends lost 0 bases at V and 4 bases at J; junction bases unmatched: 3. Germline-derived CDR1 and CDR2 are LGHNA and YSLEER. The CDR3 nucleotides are TGCGCCAGCAGCCAAGATCCACAGGGGGGAAACACCATATATTTT. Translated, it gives CASSQDPQGGNTIYF.

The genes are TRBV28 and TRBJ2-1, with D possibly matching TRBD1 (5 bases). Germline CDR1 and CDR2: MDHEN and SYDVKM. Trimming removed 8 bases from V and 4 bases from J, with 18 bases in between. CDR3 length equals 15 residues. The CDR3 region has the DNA TGTGCCAGCCTGCTAATTGGGGCTTCATACAATGAGCAGTTCTTC. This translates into CASLLIGASYNEQFF. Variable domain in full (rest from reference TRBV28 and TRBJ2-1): DVKVTQSSRYLVKRTGEKVFLECVQDMDHENMFWYRQDPGLGLRLIYFSYDVKMKEKGDIPEGYSVSREKKERFSLILESASTNQTSMYLCASLLIGASYNEQFFGPGTRLTVL.

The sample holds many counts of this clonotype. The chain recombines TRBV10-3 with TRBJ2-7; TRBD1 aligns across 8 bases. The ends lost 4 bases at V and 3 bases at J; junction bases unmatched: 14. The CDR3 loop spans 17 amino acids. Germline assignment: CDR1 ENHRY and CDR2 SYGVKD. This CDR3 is CAISGEPARGLDYEQYF. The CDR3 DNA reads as TGTGCCATCAGTGGAGAACCCGCCAGGGGGCTGGACTACGAGCAGTACTTC.

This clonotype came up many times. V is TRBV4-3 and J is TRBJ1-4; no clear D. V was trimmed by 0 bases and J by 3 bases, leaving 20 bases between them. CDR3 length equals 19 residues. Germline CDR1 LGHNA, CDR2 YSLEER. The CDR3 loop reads CASSQDYASAESSNEKLFF. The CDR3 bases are TGCGCCAGCAGCCAAGATTATGCGTCGGCAGAGAGTTCTAATGAAAAACTGTTTTTT.